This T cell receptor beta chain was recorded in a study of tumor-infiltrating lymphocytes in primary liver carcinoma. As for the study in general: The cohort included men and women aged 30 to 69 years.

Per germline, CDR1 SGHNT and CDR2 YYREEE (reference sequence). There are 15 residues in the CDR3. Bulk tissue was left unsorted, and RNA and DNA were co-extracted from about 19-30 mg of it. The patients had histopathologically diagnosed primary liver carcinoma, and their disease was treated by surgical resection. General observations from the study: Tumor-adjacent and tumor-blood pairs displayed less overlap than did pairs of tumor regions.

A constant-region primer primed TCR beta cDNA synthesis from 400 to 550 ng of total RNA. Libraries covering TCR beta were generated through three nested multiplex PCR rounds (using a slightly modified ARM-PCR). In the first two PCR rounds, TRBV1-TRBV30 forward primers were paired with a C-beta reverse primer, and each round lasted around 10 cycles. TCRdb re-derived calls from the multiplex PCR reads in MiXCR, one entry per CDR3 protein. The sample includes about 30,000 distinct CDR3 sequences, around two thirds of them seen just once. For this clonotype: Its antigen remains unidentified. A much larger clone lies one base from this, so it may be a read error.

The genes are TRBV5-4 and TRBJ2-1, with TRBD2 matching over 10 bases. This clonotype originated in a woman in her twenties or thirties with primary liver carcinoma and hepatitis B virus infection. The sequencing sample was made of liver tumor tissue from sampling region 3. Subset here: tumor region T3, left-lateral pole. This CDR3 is CTGSPQAGGIDEQFF. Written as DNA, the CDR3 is TGTACCGGCAGCCCGCAAGCGGGAGGGATCGATGAGCAGTTCTTC. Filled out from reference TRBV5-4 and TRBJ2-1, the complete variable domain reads ETGVTQSPTHLIKTRGQQVTLRCSSQSGHNTVSWYQQALGQGPQFIFQYYREEENGRGNFPPRFSGLQFPNYSSELNVNALELDDSALYLCTGSPQAGGIDEQFFGPGTRLTVL.